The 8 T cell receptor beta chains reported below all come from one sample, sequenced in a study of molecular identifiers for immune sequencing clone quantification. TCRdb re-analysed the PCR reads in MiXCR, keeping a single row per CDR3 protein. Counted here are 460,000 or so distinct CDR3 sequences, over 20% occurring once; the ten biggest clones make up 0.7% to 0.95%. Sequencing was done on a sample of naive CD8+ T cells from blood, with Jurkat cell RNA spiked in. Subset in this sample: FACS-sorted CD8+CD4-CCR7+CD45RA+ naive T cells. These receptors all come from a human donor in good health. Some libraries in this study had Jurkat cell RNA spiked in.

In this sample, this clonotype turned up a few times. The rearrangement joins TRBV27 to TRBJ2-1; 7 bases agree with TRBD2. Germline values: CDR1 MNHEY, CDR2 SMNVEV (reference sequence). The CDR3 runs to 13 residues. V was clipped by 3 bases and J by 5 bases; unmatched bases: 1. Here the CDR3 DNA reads TGTGCCAGCAGTTTCCTAGCGGACAATGAGCAGTTCTTC. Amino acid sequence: CASSFLADNEQFF.

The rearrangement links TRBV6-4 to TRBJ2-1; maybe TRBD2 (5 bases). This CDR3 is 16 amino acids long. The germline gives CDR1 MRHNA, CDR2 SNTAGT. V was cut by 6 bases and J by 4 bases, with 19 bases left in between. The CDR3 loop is CASRRMASGPYNEQFF. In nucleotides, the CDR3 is TGTGCCAGCAGGCGCATGGCAAGCGGCCCGTACAATGAGCAGTTCTTC.

CDR3 DNA sequence: TGTGCCAGCAGTCTCACGACTAGCGGGGGATTAAATGAGCAGTTCTTC. This sequence encodes CASSLTTSGGLNEQFF. The genes are TRBV11-2 and TRBJ2-1, with TRBD2 matching over 12 bases. Looked up from germline, CDR1 is SGHAT and CDR2 is FQNNGV. V lost 6 bases to trimming and J lost 7 bases; unmatched junction nucleotides: 10. This CDR3 is 16 amino acids long.

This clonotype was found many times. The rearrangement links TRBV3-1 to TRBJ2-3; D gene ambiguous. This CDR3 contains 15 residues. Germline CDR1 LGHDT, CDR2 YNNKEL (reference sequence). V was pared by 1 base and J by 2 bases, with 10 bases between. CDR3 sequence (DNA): TGTGCCAGCAGCCAAGTCGGCGGATACACAGATACGCAGTATTTT. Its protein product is CASSQVGGYTDTQYF.

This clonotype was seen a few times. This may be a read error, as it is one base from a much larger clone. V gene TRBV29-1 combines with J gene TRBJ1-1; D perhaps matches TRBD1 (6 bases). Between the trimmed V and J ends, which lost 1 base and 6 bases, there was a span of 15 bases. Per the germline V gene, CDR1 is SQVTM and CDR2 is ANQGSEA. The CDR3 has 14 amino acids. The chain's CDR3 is CSVEGQASNAEAFF. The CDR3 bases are TGCAGCGTTGAAGGACAGGCCAGTAACGCTGAAGCTTTCTTT.

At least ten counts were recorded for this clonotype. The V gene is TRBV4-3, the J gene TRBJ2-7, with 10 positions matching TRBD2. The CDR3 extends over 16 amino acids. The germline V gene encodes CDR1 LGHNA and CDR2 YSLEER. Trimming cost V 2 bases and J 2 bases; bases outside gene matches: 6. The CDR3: CASSQFLAGAAYEQYF. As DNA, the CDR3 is TGCGCCAGCAGCCAATTCCTAGCGGGGGCCGCCTACGAGCAGTACTTC.

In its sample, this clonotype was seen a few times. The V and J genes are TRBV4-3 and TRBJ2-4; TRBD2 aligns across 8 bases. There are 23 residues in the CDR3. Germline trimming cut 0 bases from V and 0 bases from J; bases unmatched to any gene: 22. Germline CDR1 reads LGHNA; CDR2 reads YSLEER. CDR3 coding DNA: TGCGCCAGCAGCCAAGATCGGGGGGTCGGACTAGCCGATTACAGACTAGCCAAAAACATTCAGTACTTC. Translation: CASSQDRGVGLADYRLAKNIQYF.

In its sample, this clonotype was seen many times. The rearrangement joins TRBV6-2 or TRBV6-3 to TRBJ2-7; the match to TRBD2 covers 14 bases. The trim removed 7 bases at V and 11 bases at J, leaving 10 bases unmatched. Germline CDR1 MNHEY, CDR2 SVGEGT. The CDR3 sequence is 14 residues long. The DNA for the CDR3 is TGTGCCAGCACCCCCGGGACTAGCGGGAGCAGGAAGTACTTC. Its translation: CASTPGTSGSRKYF.